This T cell receptor (beta chain) derives from a study of blood T cell repertoires in COVID-19. The CDR3 loop spans 14 amino acids. CDR1 is LNHDA and CDR2 is SQIVND in the germline V gene (reference sequence). The V gene end was trimmed by 3 bases and the J gene end by 9 bases; junction bases not matched to a gene: 2. In the original analysis: Nucleated cell counts were estimated from reference gene primer amplification. Sequencing used immunoSEQ multiplex PCR; TCRdb keeps in-frame clones, though not all of them. D and trimming come from the DNA, and the V and J calls and clone size come from that table. The data contain more than 100,000 clones, 80% of them singletons.

This receptor was taken from a man between 60 and 75 years old with active or convalescent COVID-19. This chain joins TRBV19 and TRBJ1-6; 10 bases are shared with TRBD1. The source material was peripheral blood. The CDR3 coding sequence is TGTGCCAGTAGTATCCGGGACAGGGGTTCACCCCTCCACTTT. As protein: CASSIRDRGSPLHF.